One sample yielded the 21 T cell receptor beta chains listed below, sequenced in a study of blood T cell repertoires in COVID-19. Libraries were prepared by immunoSEQ multiplex PCR; TCRdb keeps only in-frame clonotypes and omits some of them. The top ten clones hold about 12% of a sample with about 100,000 clones, more than 65% of them seen once. The sample comprised peripheral blood. The receptors were gathered from a woman in her 70s with acute or convalescent COVID-19.

This chain links TRBV19 with TRBJ1-5; D is possibly TRBD1 (5 bases). The ends were cut back, 7 bases at V and 3 bases at J, with 16 bases in the middle. This CDR3 comprises 15 residues. The germline gives CDR1 LNHDA, CDR2 SQIVND (reference sequence). The CDR3 reads CASNPGGVTNQPQHF. The CDR3 DNA reads TGTGCCAGTAACCCGGGAGGGGTCACCAATCAGCCCCAGCATTTT.

This clone was seen more than once but under ten times. V gene TRBV7-3 combines with J gene TRBJ1-6; no clear D gene. This CDR3 comprises 13 residues. CDR1 is SGHTA and CDR2 is FQGTGA in the germline V gene. The V end was cut by 5 bases, the J end by 8 bases, with 10 bases between. CDR3 protein: CASSQGRDSPLHF. The CDR3 DNA is TGTGCCAGCAGCCAAGGGCGGGATTCACCCCTCCACTTT. The entire variable domain, with the rest obtained from reference TRBV7-3 and TRBJ1-6, is as follows: GAGVSQTPSNKVTEKGKYVELRCDPISGHTALYWYRQSLGQGPEFLIYFQGTGAADDSGLPNDRFFAVRPEGSVSTLKIQRTERGDSAVYLCASSQGRDSPLHFGNGTRLTVT.

This clone occurred once. The chain combines TRBV28 with TRBJ2-1, with 12 bases that match TRBD2. CDR3 size: 15 residues. V dropped 8 bases and J dropped 9; count of bases not matched to a gene: 11. Germline V gene data show CDR1 as MDHEN and CDR2 as SYDVKM. CDR3 protein: CASRTSGDAPPEQFF. CDR3 nucleotide sequence: TGTGCCAGCCGGACTAGCGGGGATGCTCCGCCTGAGCAGTTCTTC.

The gene calls are TRBV12-5 and TRBJ2-1; 7 nucleotides line up with TRBD1. This CDR3 is built from 16 residues. V was clipped by 2 bases and J by 6 bases; unmatched bases: 10. The germline gives CDR1 LGHNT, CDR2 FRNRAP. The CDR3 DNA reads as TGTGCTAGTGGTTTGCCGGGACAGCCGGAAGGCAATGAGCAGTTCTTC. The encoded protein is CASGLPGQPEGNEQFF.

V usage is TRBV6-1 and J usage is TRBJ2-1, with 9 bases matching TRBD2. J lost 1 base, V lost 1 base, and 8 bases had no gene match. This CDR3 has 18 amino acids. Per germline, CDR1 MNHNS and CDR2 SASEGT. CDR3 sequence reads: CASSEEGSGGFSYNEQFF. The CDR3 region has the DNA TGTGCCAGCAGTGAAGAGGGTAGCGGGGGTTTTTCCTACAATGAGCAGTTCTTC.

This chain links TRBV9 with TRBJ1-4; D not resolved. V lost 4 bases and J 0 bases, leaving 10 bases between the germline ends. From germline, CDR1 is SGDLS and CDR2 YYNGEE. This CDR3 has 15 amino acids. This chain's CDR3 is CASSHEFATNEKLFF. CDR3 in DNA: TGTGCCAGCAGCCATGAGTTTGCAACTAATGAAAAACTGTTTTTT.

The chain carries TRBV28 and TRBJ1-1; unclear D gene. Germline CDR1 reads MDHEN; CDR2 reads SYDVKM. The CDR3 runs to 16 residues. Trimming removed 5 bases at V and 0 bases at J, with 16 bases between. CDR3 in DNA: TGTGCCAGCAGTCGTAATGTTATCAGATTGAACACTGAAGCTTTCTTT. Protein sequence: CASSRNVIRLNTEAFF.

The chain recombines TRBV19 with TRBJ1-6; 7 positions agree with TRBD1. Germline V gene sequence: CDR1 LNHDA, CDR2 SQIVND (reference sequence). The CDR3 consists of 15 residues. J was trimmed by 6 bases and V by 5 bases; bases with no gene match: 7. CDR3 region: CASSLGQAINSPLHF. DNA for the CDR3: TGTGCCAGTAGTCTCGGACAGGCGATTAATTCACCCCTCCACTTT.

The rearrangement uses TRBV7-9 and TRBJ2-3; TRBD2 matches at 9 bases. This CDR3 is built from 15 residues. V shed 6 bases, J shed 0 bases, and the junction held 4 bases outside the gene matches. Germline CDR1 and CDR2: SEHNR and FQNEAQ (reference sequence). CDR3 sequence (DNA): TGTGCCAGCAGTCCCCTAGCGGGGAGCACAGATACGCAGTATTTT. Its translation: CASSPLAGSTDTQYF.

The gene calls are TRBV30 and TRBJ2-7, with 8 bases identical to TRBD1. Germline lookup yields CDR1 GTSNPN and CDR2 SVGIG (reference sequence). The J segment lost 0 bases and the V segment lost 2 bases, leaving 12 bases of the junction unmatched. CDR3 size: 17 residues. CDR3 DNA sequence: TGTGCCTGGAGTCTAACCTTGGACAGGGTCCTCTCCTACGAGCAGTACTTC. The encoded protein is CAWSLTLDRVLSYEQYF.

The CDR3 sequence is CASSVDRANTEAFF. CDR3 DNA: TGCGCCAGCAGCGTAGACAGAGCGAACACTGAAGCTTTCTTT. The J gene is TRBJ1-1, the V gene TRBV5-1; a possible D gene is TRBD1 (5 bases). The germline V gene has CDR1 SGHRS and CDR2 YFSETQ. Trimming cost V 4 bases and J 1 base, with 11 bases left between them. The CDR3 covers 14 residues.

The chain carries TRBV12-5 and TRBJ1-1, with 9 positions matching TRBD1. The CDR3 spans 16 residues. Germline V gives CDR1 LGHNT, CDR2 FRNRAP. After removal of 7 bases from V and 4 bases from J, the junction contained 13 bases not matched to a gene. The CDR3 DNA reads TGTGCTAGTGCCCAACCCCCGGGACAGGGCATCACTGAAGCTTTCTTT. Its protein is CASAQPPGQGITEAFF.

The rearrangement uses TRBV5-1 and TRBJ1-6; no firm D call. Per germline, CDR1 SGHRS and CDR2 YFSETQ. CDR3 length equals 14 residues. The ends were cut back, 0 bases at V and 14 bases at J, with 15 bases in the middle. CDR3 in amino acids: CASSLGDTLMALHF. The CDR3 region has the DNA TGCGCCAGCAGCTTGGGCGACACCCTCATGGCCCTCCACTTT.

This clone was found a few times. The chain combines TRBV20-1 with TRBJ2-5; D unclear. With 4 bases removed from V and 2 bases from J, the gap between germline ends came to 5 bases. Germline V lookup: CDR1 DFQATT, CDR2 SNEGSKA (reference sequence). The CDR3 has 11 amino acids. CDR3 sequence reads: CSATLQETQYF. Here the CDR3 DNA reads TGCAGTGCTACCTTACAAGAGACCCAGTACTTC.

The chain links TRBV30 to TRBJ2-1; TRBD1 might be the D (6 bases). The CDR3 sequence is 14 residues long. The V gene's germline CDR1 is GTSNPN and CDR2 SVGIG (reference sequence). V lost 3 bases and J 1 base, leaving 10 bases between the germline ends. The CDR3: CAWSRGLSYNEQFF. CDR3 sequence (DNA): TGTGCCTGGAGCAGGGGATTATCCTACAATGAGCAGTTCTTC.

This clone was counted once. V usage is TRBV28 and J usage is TRBJ1-6; TRBD1 matches 7 bases. Trimming at V came to 5 bases and at J to 5 bases, leaving 9 bases not matched to a gene. Germline loops: CDR1 MDHEN, CDR2 SYDVKM. This CDR3 is 16 amino acids long. The CDR3 reads CASSKQGFRNNSPLHF. DNA of the CDR3: TGTGCCAGCAGTAAACAGGGGTTCCGGAATAATTCACCCCTCCACTTT.

V is TRBV12-3 or TRBV12-4 and J is TRBJ1-1; D perhaps matches TRBD1 (5 bases). This CDR3 comprises 12 residues. Trimming pared 4 bases from V and 11 bases from J, leaving 14 bases between. CDR3 in DNA: TGTGCCAGCAGTTCCCAGGGTGGGGCGGCTTTCTTT. It codes for CASSSQGGAAFF.

The chain has TRBV4-3 and TRBJ2-3; D may be TRBD1 (5 bases). Germline CDR1 reads LGHNA; CDR2 reads YSLEER. The CDR3 totals 15 residues. With 2 bases removed from V and 4 bases from J, the gap between germline ends came to 13 bases. The CDR3 sequence is CASSQWVLGPDTQYF. Written as DNA, the CDR3 is TGCGCCAGCAGCCAATGGGTCCTGGGGCCAGATACGCAGTATTTT.

The chain links TRBV6-5 to TRBJ1-1; TRBD1 might be the D (5 bases). The length of the CDR3 is 13 residues. Germline V gene data show CDR1 as MNHEY and CDR2 as SVGAGI. Trimming left V 6 bases short and J 5 bases short, with 13 bases between. CDR3 coding DNA: TGTGCCAGCAGCAGGGTGGATGAAACTGAAGCTTTCTTT. Translating gives CASSRVDETEAFF.

This chain connects TRBV7-6 to TRBJ1-1; 8 bases are a match to TRBD1. Germline-derived CDR1 and CDR2 are SGHVS and FNYEAQ. The CDR3 has 15 residues. After removal of 5 bases from V and 3 bases from J, the junction contained 8 bases not matched to a gene. This CDR3 is CASSTPDREDTEAFF. CDR3 in DNA: TGTGCCAGCAGCACCCCGGACAGGGAGGACACTGAAGCTTTCTTT.

The rearrangement uses TRBV4-2 and TRBJ1-1; TRBD1 is a possible D gene (6 bases). Germline lookup yields CDR1 LGHNA and CDR2 YNFKEQ. Between the trimmed V and J ends, which lost 4 bases and 2 bases, there was a span of 17 bases. The CDR3 contains 16 residues. The CDR3, as DNA: TGTGCCAGCAGCCCTAGGGGGACGGACCAAAACACTGAAGCTTTCTTT. Translated, it gives CASSPRGTDQNTEAFF.